This TCR beta chain was profiled in a study of early T cells in non-severe SARS-CoV-2 infection. Study-wide results and limits: The study's VDJdb matching favored anti-spike CD8 responses and missed private and CD4 specificities.

Only a few counts were recorded for this clonotype. The antigen remains unidentified. TCRdb re-analysed the 5' RACE reads in MiXCR, keeping a single row per CDR3 protein. The sample yields about 56,000 distinct CDR3 sequences, approximately 15% seen once. This CDR3 comprises 13 residues. In germline, CDR1 is LNHNV, CDR2 YYDKDF (reference sequence). V shed 0 bases and J shed 5 bases, with 7 bases lying between them. The sequenced sample was whole blood, obtained at baseline. V and J are TRBV15 and TRBJ1-1, with TRBD1 as a possible D gene (5 bases). The receptor's source is an adult who was a healthcare worker with PCR-confirmed SARS-CoV-2 infection or an uninfected control (not recorded which). The CDR3 protein is CATSRDRGTEAFF. In nucleotides, the CDR3 is TGTGCCACCAGCAGAGATAGGGGTACTGAAGCTTTCTTT.